The clone carrying this T cell receptor beta chain was counted many times. The antigen is undetermined. This sample is part of a study of breast tumors, draining lymph nodes, adjacent tissues. CDR1 is SGHVS, CDR2 FNYEAQ, per germline. The CDR3 sequence is 16 residues long. J lost 4 bases, V lost 3 bases, and 7 bases had no gene match. Study findings and constraints: Data fit most tumor T cells coming from lymph node, expanding in tumor.

The lymph nodes were axillary draining lymph nodes from breast cancer patients. TCRdb fed the multiplex PCR reads into MiXCR, producing one record per CDR3 protein. Counted here are under 85,000 distinct CDR3 sequences, about 20% occurring once; the ten biggest clones make up roughly 2.4%. Sequencing input: axillary lymph node tissue. The chain joins TRBV7-6 to TRBJ2-3; 10 bases are shared with TRBD2. This TCR derives from a female donor with breast cancer. Some clones in this sample may be carry-over from other donors' samples. The CDR3, as DNA: TGTGCCAGCAGCTTTTTAAGCGGGAGGGCCCCAGATACGCAGTATTTT. Residues: CASSFLSGRAPDTQYF.